This TCR beta chain was sequenced for a study of cytotoxic CD8 clonotypes in ibrutinib-treated CLL (dated by TCRdb to the early 2020s). In terms of the full investigation: The cohort had 11 relapsed/refractory and 15 treatment-naive patients; some 17 were IGHV unmutated. Partial responses were observed in about 25 patients and complete responses in 2; after a median follow-up of 68 months, remission was maintained in some 14 patients and progression was observed in approximately 12. The response samples were drawn at a median of approximately 11 months into treatment, with a range of about 6 to 40 months. Samples averaged about 260,000 productive templates and 94,082 productive rearrangements. Of the 80 to 95 participants in the trial, about two dozen had longitudinal samples available. Cryopreserved peripheral blood mononuclear cells were obtained before treatment, at response, and at either sustained remission or disease progression. Every remission and progressive disease sample was obtained while ibrutinib was still being received by the patients. The study at large found these results: An increase in clonality was observed at ibrutinib response, with clonality remaining stable during sustained remission and falling back toward baseline at progression. Baseline clonality exceeded that of age-matched healthy donors and correlated strongly with circulating CD8+ T-cell counts. Sampling times were not matched between sustained-remission and progressing patients, and lymph node repertoires were not studied. Public clonotypes were rare and either shrank or stayed stable during treatment, and the rise in clonality at ibrutinib response reflected expansion of private clonotypes.

Comments on this clone: Which antigen it targets is not known. Base qualities are not recorded, but no much larger clone differs from it by a single base.

Measured from the cysteine to the phenylalanine, the CDR3 is 17 residues long. Only CDR3 DNA is held: 51 bases, read in frame from base 1. In the germline V gene, CDR1 corresponds to LGHNA and CDR2 to YNFKEQ. V is reduced by 0 bases and J by 1 base, leaving a spacing of 12 bases between them. The sample's time point label, decoded: less than 30 months on ibrutinib. For TCR beta library preparation, about 2 micrograms of genomic DNA were isolated from cryopreserved PBMCs. High-throughput TCR beta sequencing was performed on longitudinal blood samples from CLL patients receiving ibrutinib monotherapy. The patients were enrolled in a single-center, open-label phase 2 trial of ibrutinib monotherapy. A MiSeq instrument was used for deep resolution sequencing, which targeted depths ranging from 1 in 1 million up to 1 in 200,000 T cells, with coverage averaging 10x for each clonotype. TCR beta libraries were generated with the immunoSEQ hsTCRB Kit. Per the original workflow: The data were analyzed with ImmunoSEQ Analyzer and ImmunoSEQ Data Assistant, and V, D and J gene assignments followed IMGT definitions. Clonality was computed as one minus normalized Shannon entropy of productive rearrangement frequencies, ranging from 0 to 1. Only overrepresented clonotypes making up at least 0.05% of the repertoire of each patient were included in the public clonotype analysis. Repertoires from some twelve age-matched healthy donors in immuneACCESS were used as clonality controls. Entries here come from immuneACCESS through TCRdb and include only in-frame sequences with V and J called. Some clones fail to appear in such tables; in the studies checked, an unresolved V gene covers under half of the shortfall, and the cause of the remainder is unknown. D and trimming were read from the DNA, whereas the V and J calls and clone size are those reported in that table. In all, the sample holds 40,000 to 55,000 clones, and roughly 85% of those were seen once. Jointly, the top ten make up around 21% of the sample.

The V and J segments used are TRBV4-2 and TRBJ1-4, with the D gene not clear enough to name. The source material was PBMCs, sampled after 24 months of ibrutinib treatment. The clonotype originates from a human donor with chronic lymphocytic leukemia. The sequence in DNA is TGTGCCAGCAGCCAAGAGGGTAATGCGATAACTAATGAAAAACTGTTTTTT. Its protein reads: CASSQEGNAITNEKLFF.